These T cell receptor beta chains were read from a single sample in a study of CD4 and CD8 cells across lung adenocarcinoma regions. TCRdb recomputed calls from the PCR reads with MiXCR, one row per CDR3 protein. The sample yields about 7,700 distinct CDR3 sequences, nearly 55% seen once. Material: CD8+ T cells from the center of a lung tumor. The receptor source for this set is a female donor with lung adenocarcinoma. The CD4 and CD8 labels of this study may be unreliable. Both conserved end residues are part of each CDR3. A D gene is named only where the DNA matches it firmly. Size tells how often a clone was seen (once, few, many) or the class of an expanded clone, and some rows leave it out.

d_call: TRBD1; j_call: TRBJ2-7; clone_size: .; v_call: TRBV6-2/TRBV6-3; cdr3_aa: CASSRGGQGTYEQYF; cdr3_nt: TGTGCCAGCAGCCGGGGAGGACAGGGAACCTACGAGCAGTACTTC
d_call: .; j_call: TRBJ2-5; clone_size: medium-sized; v_call: TRBV6-5; cdr3_aa: CASSYRRGFFQETQYF; cdr3_nt: TGTGCCAGCAGTTACCGGCGGGGATTTTTCCAAGAGACCCAGTACTTC
d_call: TRBD1; j_call: TRBJ2-7; clone_size: .; v_call: TRBV15; cdr3_aa: CATSREDRGEQYF; cdr3_nt: TGTGCCACCAGCAGAGAAGACAGGGGCGAGCAGTACTTC
d_call: TRBD2; j_call: TRBJ2-1; clone_size: .; v_call: TRBV6-4; cdr3_aa: CASSDSKREGPYNEQFF; cdr3_nt: TGTGCCAGCAGTGACTCAAAGCGGGAGGGCCCCTACAATGAGCAGTTCTTC
d_call: TRBD1; j_call: TRBJ2-1; clone_size: large; v_call: TRBV10-1; cdr3_aa: CASSESIGTGVNEQFF; cdr3_nt: TGCGCCAGCAGTGAGTCGATTGGGACAGGGGTCAATGAGCAGTTCTTC
d_call: .; j_call: TRBJ2-5; clone_size: .; v_call: TRBV6-1; cdr3_aa: CASGSGSYEQYF; cdr3_nt: TGTGCCAGCGGGTCAGGGTCCTACGAGCAGTATTTC
d_call: TRBD2; j_call: TRBJ2-3; clone_size: .; v_call: TRBV7-3; cdr3_aa: CAGSGSRGTDTQYF; cdr3_nt: TGTGCGGGCAGCGGGAGCAGGGGCACAGATACGCAGTATTTC
d_call: TRBD2; j_call: TRBJ2-1; clone_size: once; v_call: TRBV5-6; cdr3_aa: CASSLVTSGIWGNEQFF; cdr3_nt: TGTGCCAGCAGCTTGGTTACTAGCGGGATTTGGGGTAATGAGCAGTTCTTC
d_call: .; j_call: TRBJ2-1; clone_size: many; v_call: TRBV5-1; cdr3_aa: CASSLDIGDLRQFF; cdr3_nt: TGCGCCAGCAGCTTGGATATAGGGGACCTTCGGCAGTTCTTC
d_call: .; j_call: TRBJ1-3; clone_size: few; v_call: TRBV18; cdr3_aa: CASSKTSSAAGNTIYF; cdr3_nt: TGTGCCAGCTCAAAAACGTCATCAGCAGCTGGAAACACCATATATTTT
d_call: .; j_call: TRBJ2-5; clone_size: .; v_call: TRBV6-4; cdr3_aa: CAGRPDGDTDTQYF; cdr3_nt: TGTGCGGGGCGACCGGACGGAGACACAGATACCCAGTACTTC
d_call: .; j_call: TRBJ1-2; clone_size: many; v_call: TRBV7-6; cdr3_aa: CASSFSGHKGYTF; cdr3_nt: TGTGCCAGCAGCTTCTCGGGGCATAAGGGCTACACCTTC
d_call: .; j_call: TRBJ2-6; clone_size: .; v_call: TRBV7-9; cdr3_aa: CASSGSFAGGANVQSF; cdr3_nt: .
d_call: .; j_call: TRBJ2-5; clone_size: .; v_call: TRBV6-1; cdr3_aa: CASSARLGTREPDTQYF; cdr3_nt: TGTGCCAGCAGTGCACGGCTCGGGACACGTGAGCCAGATACCCAGTACTTC
d_call: .; j_call: TRBJ2-1; clone_size: .; v_call: TRBV7-9; cdr3_aa: CARSMAQDAQFF; cdr3_nt: TGTGCCCGGAGTATGGCCCAAGATGCGCAGTTCTTC
d_call: TRBD1; j_call: TRBJ2-7; clone_size: few; v_call: TRBV6-1; cdr3_aa: CASRPTGGEQYF; cdr3_nt: TGTGCCAGCAGACCGACAGGGGGCGAGCAGTACTTC